What follows describes a single T cell receptor beta chain. The data derive from a study of technical replicates of blood from a few donors. Between the trimmed V and J ends, which lost 5 bases and 0 bases, there was a span of 9 bases. Germline assignment: CDR1 SGHTA and CDR2 FQGNSA. The length of the CDR3 is 14 residues. Assay: immunoSEQ multiplex PCR; the TCRdb copy retains only in-frame clones and omits some. The table shows tens of thousands of clones, with 96% occurring only once. The sample was T cells isolated from PBMCs. The source is a human donor in good health. The chain recombines TRBV7-2 with TRBJ2-3; tentatively, D is TRBD1 (5 bases). The CDR3 sequence: CASSQGSSTDTQYF. CDR3 in DNA: TGTGCCAGCAGCCAGGGCTCCAGCACAGATACGCAGTATTTT.